These T cell receptor beta chains were read from a single sample in a study of CXCR3 chemokines and chemotherapy response in bladder cancer. In TCRdb, the PCR reads were re-called with MiXCR into one record per CDR3 protein. The top ten clones hold around a tenth of a sample with approximately 5,200 distinct CDR3 sequences, roughly 14% of them seen once. This sample was gathered from a patient whose treatment included neoadjuvant chemotherapy. These receptors were collected from a human donor with bladder cancer that responded to neoadjuvant chemotherapy. Each CDR3 is given with its conserved first and last residue. D genes are given only for firm matches. Rows give clone size only sometimes, using once, few, many, or a class for an expanded clone.

d_call j_call clone_size v_call cdr3_nt cdr3_aa
. TRBJ2-7 many TRBV24-1 TGTGCCACCAGTGAGGGTCAGGGAGACCCGTACGAGCAGTACTTC CATSEGQGDPYEQYF
TRBD2 TRBJ2-2 . TRBV25-1 TGTGCCAGCAGCGGACCTAGCGGGAGTTCCGGGGAGCTGTTTTTT CASSGPSGSSGELFF
. TRBJ2-1 . TRBV14 TGTGCCAGCAGCCTATATGATACAGGGCAGTTCTTC CASSLYDTGQFF
. TRBJ1-1 many TRBV12-3/TRBV12-4 TGTGCCAGCACCCCGGACGGGGTGAGCACTGAAGCTTTCTTT CASTPDGVSTEAFF
TRBD2 TRBJ2-3 . TRBV19 TGTGCCAGTAGTCCGGGACTAGCGGCTACAGATACGCAGTATTTT CASSPGLAATDTQYF
. TRBJ2-7 medium-sized TRBV6-1 TGTGCCAGCAGTGAAGCTGGCGTGGGTGCAGCTTCCTACGAGCAGTACTTC CASSEAGVGAASYEQYF
TRBD1 TRBJ1-1 medium-sized TRBV19 TGTGCCAGTACCCGGACAGGGGGAACGAGGACTGAAGCTTTCTTT CASTRTGGTRTEAFF
. TRBJ1-2 medium-sized TRBV18 TGTGCCAGCTCGTCCACAGGGTTCATTGGCTACACCTTC CASSSTGFIGYTF
. TRBJ1-1 . TRBV30 TGTGCCTGGAGCCCCGACGGGGTAAACACTGAAGCTTTCTTT CAWSPDGVNTEAFF
. TRBJ1-1 many TRBV5-4 TGTGCCAGCAGCTCCGGGACCGATTTCGTAGAAGCTTTCTTT CASSSGTDFVEAFF
TRBD2 TRBJ2-7 medium-sized TRBV7-2 TGTGCCAGCAGCTTAGGGACTAGCGGGGGGTACGAGCAGTACTTC CASSLGTSGGYEQYF
. TRBJ2-5 . TRBV4-1 TGCGCCAGCAGCCAAGTTTTAGGGGTGGGGGAGACCCAGTACTTC CASSQVLGVGETQYF
. TRBJ2-6 many TRBV30 TGTGCCTGGAGTGTACAGAGGGCAGGGGGGGCCAACGTCCTGACTTTC CAWSVQRAGGANVLTF
TRBD2 TRBJ2-3 medium-sized TRBV6-2/TRBV6-3 TGTGCCAGCAGTTGGACTAGCGGGAGGGCCCGCACAGATACGCAGTATTTT CASSWTSGRARTDTQYF